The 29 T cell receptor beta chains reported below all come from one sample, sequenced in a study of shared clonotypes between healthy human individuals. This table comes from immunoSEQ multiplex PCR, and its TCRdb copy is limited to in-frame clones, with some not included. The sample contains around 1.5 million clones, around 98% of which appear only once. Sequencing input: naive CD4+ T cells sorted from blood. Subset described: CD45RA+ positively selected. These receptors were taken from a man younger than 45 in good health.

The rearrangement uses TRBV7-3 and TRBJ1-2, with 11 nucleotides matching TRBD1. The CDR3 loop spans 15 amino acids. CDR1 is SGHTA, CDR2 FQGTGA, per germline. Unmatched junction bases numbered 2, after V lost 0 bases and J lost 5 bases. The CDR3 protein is CASSLTGTGGYGYTF. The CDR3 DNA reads TGTGCCAGCAGCTTAACCGGGACAGGGGGATATGGCTACACCTTC.

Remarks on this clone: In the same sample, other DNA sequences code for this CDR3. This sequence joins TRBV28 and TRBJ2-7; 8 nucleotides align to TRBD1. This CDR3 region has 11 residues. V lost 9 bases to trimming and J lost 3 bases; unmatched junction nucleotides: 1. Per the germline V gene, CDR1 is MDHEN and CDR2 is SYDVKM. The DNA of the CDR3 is TGTGCCAGTACAGGGGGCTACGAGCAGTACTTC. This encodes CASTGGYEQYF.

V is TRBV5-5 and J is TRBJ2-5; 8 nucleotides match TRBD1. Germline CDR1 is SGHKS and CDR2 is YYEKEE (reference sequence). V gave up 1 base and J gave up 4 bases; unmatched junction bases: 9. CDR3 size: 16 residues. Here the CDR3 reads CASSLTLGTGGETQYF. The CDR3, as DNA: TGTGCCAGCAGCTTGACCTTAGGGACAGGCGGAGAGACCCAGTACTTC.

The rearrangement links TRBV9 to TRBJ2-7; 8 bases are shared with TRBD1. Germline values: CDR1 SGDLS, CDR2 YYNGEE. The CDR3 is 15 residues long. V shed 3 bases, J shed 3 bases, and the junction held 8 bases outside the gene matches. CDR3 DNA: TGTGCCAGCAGCGAGGGGACAGGCCTAATCTACGAGCAGTACTTC. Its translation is CASSEGTGLIYEQYF. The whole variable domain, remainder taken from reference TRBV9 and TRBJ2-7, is DSGVTQTPKHLITATGQRVTLRCSPRSGDLSVYWYQQSLDQGLQFLIQYYNGEERAKGNILERFSAQQFPDLHSELNLSSLELGDSALYFCASSEGTGLIYEQYFGPGTRLTVT.

DNA for the CDR3: TGTGCCAGTAATGGGCAGGGAAACACCGGGGAGCTGTTTTTT. Its translation is CASNGQGNTGELFF. The chain employs TRBV19 and TRBJ2-2; maybe TRBD1 (5 bases). The CDR3 is 14 residues long. V lost 7 bases and J 2 bases, leaving 11 bases between the germline ends. The germline V gene encodes CDR1 LNHDA and CDR2 SQIVND (reference sequence). The full variable domain, completed using reference TRBV19 and TRBJ2-2, is DGGITQSPKYLFRKEGQNVTLSCEQNLNHDAMYWYRQDPGQGLRLIYYSQIVNDFQKGDIAEGYSVSREKKESFPLTVTSAQKNPTAFYLCASNGQGNTGELFFGEGSRLTVL.

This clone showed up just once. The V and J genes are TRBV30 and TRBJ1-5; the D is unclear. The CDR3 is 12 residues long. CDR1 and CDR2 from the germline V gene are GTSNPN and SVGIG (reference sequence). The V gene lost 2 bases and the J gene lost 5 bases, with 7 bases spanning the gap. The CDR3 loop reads CAWSSIDQPQHF. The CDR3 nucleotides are TGTGCCTGGAGTTCCATCGATCAGCCCCAGCATTTT.

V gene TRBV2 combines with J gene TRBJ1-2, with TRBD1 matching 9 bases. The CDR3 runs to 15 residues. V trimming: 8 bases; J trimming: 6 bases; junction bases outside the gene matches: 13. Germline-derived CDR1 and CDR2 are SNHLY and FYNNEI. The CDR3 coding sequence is TGTGCCAGCCTCGAGGGGACAGGGAAACGCGATGGCTACACCTTC. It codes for CASLEGTGKRDGYTF. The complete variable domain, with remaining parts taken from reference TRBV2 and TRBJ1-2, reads EPEVTQTPSHQVTQMGQEVILRCVPISNHLYFYWYRQILGQKVEFLVSFYNNEISEKSEIFDDQFSVERPDGSNFTLKIRSTKLEDSAMYFCASLEGTGKRDGYTFGSGTRLTVV.

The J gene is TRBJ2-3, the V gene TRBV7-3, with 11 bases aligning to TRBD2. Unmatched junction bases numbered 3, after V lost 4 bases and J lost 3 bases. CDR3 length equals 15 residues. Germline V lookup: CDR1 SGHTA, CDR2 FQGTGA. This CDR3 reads CASSSSSGRTDTQYF. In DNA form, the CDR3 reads TGTGCCAGCAGCTCCTCTAGCGGGAGGACAGATACGCAGTATTTT.

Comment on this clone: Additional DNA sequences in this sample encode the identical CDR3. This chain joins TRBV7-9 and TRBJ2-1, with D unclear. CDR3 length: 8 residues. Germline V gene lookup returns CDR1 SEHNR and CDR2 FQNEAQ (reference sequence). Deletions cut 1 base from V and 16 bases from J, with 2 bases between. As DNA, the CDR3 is TGTGCCAGCAGCTTAGTCTTCTTC. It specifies CASSLVFF.

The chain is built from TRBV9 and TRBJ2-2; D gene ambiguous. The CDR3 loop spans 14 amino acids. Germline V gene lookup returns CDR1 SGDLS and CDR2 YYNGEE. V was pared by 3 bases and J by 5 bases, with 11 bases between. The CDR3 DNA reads TGTGCCAGCAGCGCTCACCTAGTAACCGGGGAGCTGTTTTTT. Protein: CASSAHLVTGELFF.

CDR3 region: CASSRLAGVTDTQYF. The CDR3, as DNA: TGTGCCAGCAGTCGGCTAGCGGGAGTCACAGATACGCAGTATTTT. The J gene is TRBJ2-3, the V gene TRBV6-1, with 10 bases matching TRBD2. This CDR3 comprises 15 residues. The germline gives CDR1 MNHNS, CDR2 SASEGT. V trimming: 5 bases; J trimming: 2 bases; junction bases outside the gene matches: 4.

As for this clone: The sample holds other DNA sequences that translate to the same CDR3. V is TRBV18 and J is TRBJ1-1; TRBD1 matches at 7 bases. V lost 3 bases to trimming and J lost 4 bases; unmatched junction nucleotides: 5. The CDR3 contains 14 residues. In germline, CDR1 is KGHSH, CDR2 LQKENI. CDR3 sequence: CASSPRTGGTEAFF. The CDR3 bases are TGTGCCAGCTCACCTCGGACAGGCGGCACTGAAGCTTTCTTT.

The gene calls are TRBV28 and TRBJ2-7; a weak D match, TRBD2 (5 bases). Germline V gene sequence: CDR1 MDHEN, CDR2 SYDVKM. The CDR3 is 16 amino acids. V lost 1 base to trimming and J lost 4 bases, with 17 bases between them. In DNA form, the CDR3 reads TGTGCCAGCAGTTTATTTTCGGAGCGGCTACGATACGAGCAGTACTTC. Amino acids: CASSLFSERLRYEQYF.

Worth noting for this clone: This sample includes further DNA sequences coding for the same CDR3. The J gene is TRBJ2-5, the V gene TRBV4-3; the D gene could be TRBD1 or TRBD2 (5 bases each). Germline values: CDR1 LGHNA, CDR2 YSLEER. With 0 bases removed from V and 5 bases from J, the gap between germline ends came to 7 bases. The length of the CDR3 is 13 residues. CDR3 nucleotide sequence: TGCGCCAGCAGCCAAGACAGGGAGGAGACCCAGTACTTC. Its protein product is CASSQDREETQYF.

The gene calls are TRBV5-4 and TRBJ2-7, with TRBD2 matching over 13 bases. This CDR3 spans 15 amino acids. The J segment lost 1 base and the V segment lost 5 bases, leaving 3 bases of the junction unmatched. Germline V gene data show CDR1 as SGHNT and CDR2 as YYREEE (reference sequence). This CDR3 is CASRAGLAGSYEQYF. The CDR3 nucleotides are TGTGCCAGCAGGGCGGGACTAGCGGGATCCTACGAGCAGTACTTC. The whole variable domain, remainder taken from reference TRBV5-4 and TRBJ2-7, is ETGVTQSPTHLIKTRGQQVTLRCSSQSGHNTVSWYQQALGQGPQFIFQYYREEENGRGNFPPRFSGLQFPNYSSELNVNALELDDSALYLCASRAGLAGSYEQYFGPGTRLTVT.

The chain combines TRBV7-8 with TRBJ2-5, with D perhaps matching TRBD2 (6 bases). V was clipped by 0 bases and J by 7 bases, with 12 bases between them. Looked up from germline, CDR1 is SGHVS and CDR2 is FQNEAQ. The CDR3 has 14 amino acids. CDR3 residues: CASSLARLDGTQYF. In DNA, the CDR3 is TGTGCCAGCAGCTTAGCCAGACTAGACGGGACCCAGTACTTC. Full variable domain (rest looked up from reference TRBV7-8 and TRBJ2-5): GAGVSQSPRYKVAKRGQDVALRCDPISGHVSLFWYQQALGQGPEFLTYFQNEAQLDKSGLPSDRFFAERPEGSVSTLKIQRTQQEDSAVYLCASSLARLDGTQYFGPGTRLLVL.

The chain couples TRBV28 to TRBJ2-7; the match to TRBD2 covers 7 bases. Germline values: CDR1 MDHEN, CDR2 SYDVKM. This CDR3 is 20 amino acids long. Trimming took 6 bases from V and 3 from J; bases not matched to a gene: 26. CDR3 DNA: TGTGCCAGCAGCAGCTCATTGTCCGGGACTACCCGATCAAGTATCTACGAGCAGTACTTC. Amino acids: CASSSSLSGTTRSSIYEQYF.

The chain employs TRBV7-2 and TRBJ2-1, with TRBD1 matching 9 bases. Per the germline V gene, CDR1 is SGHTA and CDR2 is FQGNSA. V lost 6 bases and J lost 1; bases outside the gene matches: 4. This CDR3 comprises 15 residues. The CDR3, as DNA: TGTGCCAGCAGGCTTGACAGGGGGTCCTACAATGAGCAGTTCTTC. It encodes CASRLDRGSYNEQFF.

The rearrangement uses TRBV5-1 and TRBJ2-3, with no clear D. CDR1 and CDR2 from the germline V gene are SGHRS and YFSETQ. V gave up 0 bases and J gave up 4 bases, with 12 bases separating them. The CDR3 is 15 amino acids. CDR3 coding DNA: TGCGCCAGCAGCTTGGCCCCAATGGCTGCAGATACGCAGTATTTT. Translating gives CASSLAPMAADTQYF.

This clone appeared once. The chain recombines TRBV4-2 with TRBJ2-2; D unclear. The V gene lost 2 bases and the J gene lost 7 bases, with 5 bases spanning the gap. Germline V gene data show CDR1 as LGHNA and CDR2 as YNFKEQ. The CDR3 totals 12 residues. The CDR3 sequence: CASSQFGGELFF. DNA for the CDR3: TGTGCCAGCAGCCAATTTGGCGGGGAGCTGTTTTTT.

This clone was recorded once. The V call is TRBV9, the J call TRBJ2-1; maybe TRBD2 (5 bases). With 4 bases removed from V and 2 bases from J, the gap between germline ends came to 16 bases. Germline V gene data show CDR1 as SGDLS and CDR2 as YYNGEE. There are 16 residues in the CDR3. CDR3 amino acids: CASSPSPSPTYNEQFF. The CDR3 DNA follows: TGTGCCAGCAGCCCGTCCCCTAGCCCAACCTACAATGAGCAGTTCTTC.

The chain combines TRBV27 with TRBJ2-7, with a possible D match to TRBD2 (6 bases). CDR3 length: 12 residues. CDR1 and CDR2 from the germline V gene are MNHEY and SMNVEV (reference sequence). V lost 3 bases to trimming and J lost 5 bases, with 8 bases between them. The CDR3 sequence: CASSFWGDEQYF. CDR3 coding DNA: TGTGCCAGCAGTTTCTGGGGGGACGAGCAGTACTTC.

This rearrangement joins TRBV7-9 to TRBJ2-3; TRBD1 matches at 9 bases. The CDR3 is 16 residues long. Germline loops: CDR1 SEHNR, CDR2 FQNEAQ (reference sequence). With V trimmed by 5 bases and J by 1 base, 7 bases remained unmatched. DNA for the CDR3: TGTGCCAGCAGCATTATGACAGGGGGAGGCACAGATACGCAGTATTTT. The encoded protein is CASSIMTGGGTDTQYF.

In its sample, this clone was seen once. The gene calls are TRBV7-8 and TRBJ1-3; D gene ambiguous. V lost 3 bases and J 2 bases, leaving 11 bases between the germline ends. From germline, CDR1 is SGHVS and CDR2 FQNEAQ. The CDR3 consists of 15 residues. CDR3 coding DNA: TGTGCCAGCAGCTTCAAAGCGAGTACTGGAAACACCATATATTTT. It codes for CASSFKASTGNTIYF.

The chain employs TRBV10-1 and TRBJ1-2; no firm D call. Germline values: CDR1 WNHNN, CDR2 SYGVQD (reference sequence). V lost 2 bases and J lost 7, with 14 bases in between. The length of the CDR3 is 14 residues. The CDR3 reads CASSEDPGPGGYTF. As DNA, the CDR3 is TGCGCCAGCAGTGAGGATCCCGGTCCGGGTGGCTACACCTTC.

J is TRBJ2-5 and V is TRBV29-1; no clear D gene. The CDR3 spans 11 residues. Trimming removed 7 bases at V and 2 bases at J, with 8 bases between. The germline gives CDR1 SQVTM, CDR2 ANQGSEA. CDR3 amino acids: CSARGQETQYF. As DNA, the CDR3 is TGCAGCGCACGTGGACAAGAGACCCAGTACTTC.

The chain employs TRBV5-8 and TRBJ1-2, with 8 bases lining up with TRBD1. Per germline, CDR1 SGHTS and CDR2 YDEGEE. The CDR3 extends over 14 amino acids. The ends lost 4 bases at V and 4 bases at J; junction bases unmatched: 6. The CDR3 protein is CASSRTGFSYGYTF. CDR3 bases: TGTGCCAGCAGCCGGACAGGGTTCAGCTATGGCTACACCTTC.

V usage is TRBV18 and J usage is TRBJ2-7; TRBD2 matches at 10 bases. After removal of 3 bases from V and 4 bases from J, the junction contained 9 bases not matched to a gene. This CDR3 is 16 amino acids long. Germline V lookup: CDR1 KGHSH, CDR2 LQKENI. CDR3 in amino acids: CASSPVLAGVRYEQYF. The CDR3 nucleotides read TGTGCCAGCTCACCGGTTCTAGCGGGAGTGAGATACGAGCAGTACTTC.

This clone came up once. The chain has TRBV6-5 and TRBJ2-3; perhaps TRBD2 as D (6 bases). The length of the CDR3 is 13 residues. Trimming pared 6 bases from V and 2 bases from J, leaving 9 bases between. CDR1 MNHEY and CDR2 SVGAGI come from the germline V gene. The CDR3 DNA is TGTGCCAGCAGCCGGGACTTCACAGATACGCAGTATTTT. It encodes CASSRDFTDTQYF.